Below, one T cell receptor (beta chain) is given with its context. Its cognate antigen has yet to be identified. The record has no base qualities; no much larger clone is one base away. Unmatched junction bases come to 5, with V trimmed by 1 base and J by 9 bases. From the cysteine through the phenylalanine, the CDR3 covers 15 amino acids. The only DNA kept is the CDR3, 45 bases in frame from the first base. CDR1 and CDR2 were assigned from the germline V gene as SGHTA and FQGTGA. The data stem from a study of blood T cell repertoires in COVID-19 (dated by TCRdb to 2018 to 2021). Regarding the study in general: Samples from collaborators originated in the United States, Italy and Spain and spanned both the acute and convalescent phases of COVID-19. Deeply sampled blood TCRbeta repertoires from subjects exposed to, actively infected with, or recovered from COVID-19 were included in the dataset. Nearly every sample came with metadata listing a de-identified subject ID, COVID-19 status, age in years and sex. Where available, HLA class I and class II types were taken from metadata supplied by the sample provider and were not determined by assay-based typing. The prospective study material was composed of cDNA or gDNA derived from T cells, B-cell-depleted T cells, or PBMCs. The repertoires were released in a freely available public database meant as a resource for research on the immune response to SARS-CoV-2. The samples were drawn from the first 160 participants of the ongoing ImmuneRACE study and from roughly 1,300 subjects provided by 6 global collaborators. The investigation overall reported the following: Clinical and demographic metadata were provided uncurated, with the amount varying by source and participant.

Each collaborating institution followed its own protocols to collect whole blood in K2EDTA tubes. For TCRbeta analysis, collaborators shipped samples as frozen whole blood, isolated PBMCs, or DNA extracted from either of those sample types. The immunoSEQ Assay, a bias-controlled multiplex PCR, was used to amplify TCRbeta CDR3 regions from genomic DNA. The original pipeline was this. The number of nucleated cells in each sample was estimated from the amplification of reference gene primers within the assay. To quantify the absolute abundance of each unique TCRbeta CDR3 rearrangement, sequence reads were collapsed and filtered. For each sample, productive Simpson clonality was calculated as the square root of Simpson's diversity index over productive rearrangements. Entries here come from immuneACCESS through TCRdb and include only in-frame sequences with V and J called. Some clones fail to appear in such tables; in the studies checked, an unresolved V gene covers under half of the shortfall, and the cause of the remainder is unknown. V and J calls and clone size are given by that table; D and trimming were obtained from the DNA. This sample is represented by 30,000 to 40,000 clones; 60% to 85% of them were singletons. Of the sample, approximately 20% falls within the top ten clones.

The sequenced material came from peripheral blood. This sequence originates from an older man with acute or convalescent COVID-19. Recombination linked TRBV7-3 to TRBJ2-1, and 11 junctional nucleotides match TRBD2. CDR3 protein: CASSLKVAGGGEQFF. Read as DNA, the sequence is TGTGCCAGCAGCTTAAAAGTAGCGGGAGGGGGTGAGCAGTTCTTC.